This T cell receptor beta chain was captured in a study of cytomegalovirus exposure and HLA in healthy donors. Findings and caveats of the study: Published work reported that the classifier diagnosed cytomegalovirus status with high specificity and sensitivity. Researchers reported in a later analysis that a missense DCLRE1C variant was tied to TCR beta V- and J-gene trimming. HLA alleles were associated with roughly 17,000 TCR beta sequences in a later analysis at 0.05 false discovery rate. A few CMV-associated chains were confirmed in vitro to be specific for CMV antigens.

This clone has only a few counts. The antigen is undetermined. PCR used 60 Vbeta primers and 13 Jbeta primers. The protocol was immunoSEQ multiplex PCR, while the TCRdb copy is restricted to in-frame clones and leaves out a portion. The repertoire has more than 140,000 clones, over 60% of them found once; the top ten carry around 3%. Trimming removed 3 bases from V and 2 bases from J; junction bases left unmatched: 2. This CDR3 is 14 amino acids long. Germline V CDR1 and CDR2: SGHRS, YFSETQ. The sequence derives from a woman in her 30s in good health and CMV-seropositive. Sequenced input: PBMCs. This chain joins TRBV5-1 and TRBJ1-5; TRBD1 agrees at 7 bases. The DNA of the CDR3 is TGCGCCAGCAGCTCCGGACAGGGCAATCAGCCCCAGCATTTT. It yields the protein CASSSGQGNQPQHF.